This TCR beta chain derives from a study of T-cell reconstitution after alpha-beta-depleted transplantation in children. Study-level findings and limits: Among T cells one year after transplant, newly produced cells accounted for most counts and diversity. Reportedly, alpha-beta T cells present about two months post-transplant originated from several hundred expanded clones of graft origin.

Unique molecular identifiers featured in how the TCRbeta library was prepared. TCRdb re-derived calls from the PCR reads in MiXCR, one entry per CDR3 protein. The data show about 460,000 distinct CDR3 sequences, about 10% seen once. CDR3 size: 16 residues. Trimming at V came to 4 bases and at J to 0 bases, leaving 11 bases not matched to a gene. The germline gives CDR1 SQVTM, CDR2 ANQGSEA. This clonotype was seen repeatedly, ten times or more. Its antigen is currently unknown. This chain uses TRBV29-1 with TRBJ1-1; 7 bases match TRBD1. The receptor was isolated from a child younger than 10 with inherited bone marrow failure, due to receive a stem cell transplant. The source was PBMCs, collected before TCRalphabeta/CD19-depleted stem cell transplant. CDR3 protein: CSVVGVPTGLNTEAFF. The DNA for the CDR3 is TGCAGCGTTGTGGGGGTCCCGACAGGGTTGAACACTGAAGCTTTCTTT.